The 13 T cell receptor beta chains in this list originate from one sample, sequenced in a study of CD8 T cell repertoires and HIV-1 epitope variants. The method was immunoSEQ multiplex PCR; TCRdb's version includes in-frame clones alone and lacks a portion of them. The sample gives tens of thousands of clones, roughly 77% of which show up once; around a quarter is in the top ten. What was sequenced was uncultured baseline CD8+ T cells from peripheral blood mononuclear cells (PBMCs). Receptor source: a male donor with HIV.

The chain uses TRBV28 and TRBJ2-1, with 13 bases aligning to TRBD2. Germline CDR1 and CDR2: MDHEN and SYDVKM. CDR3 length equals 14 residues. After removal of 10 bases from V and 7 bases from J, the junction contained 7 bases not matched to a gene. The CDR3 region is CANPGLAGINEQFF. The CDR3 nucleotides read TGTGCCAACCCGGGACTAGCGGGAATAAATGAGCAGTTCTTC.

V gene TRBV6-1 combines with J gene TRBJ2-7; D is perhaps TRBD2 (7 bases). The V end was cut by 8 bases, the J end by 0 bases, with 14 bases between. Germline loops: CDR1 MNHNS, CDR2 SASEGT. The CDR3 loop spans 14 amino acids. The CDR3 DNA is TGTGCCAGCGGGGAGGGGGGCCCCTCCTACGAGCAGTACTTC. Residues: CASGEGGPSYEQYF.

J is TRBJ2-7 and V is TRBV2, with TRBD2 matching over 12 bases. V lost 6 bases to trimming and J lost 2 bases; unmatched junction nucleotides: 5. The CDR3 spans 15 residues. Germline V gene sequence: CDR1 SNHLY, CDR2 FYNNEI. Here the CDR3 reads CASSPRTSGTYEQYF. The CDR3 region has the DNA TGTGCCAGCAGCCCCAGGACTAGCGGGACCTACGAGCAGTACTTC.

The chain couples TRBV6-6 to TRBJ2-1, with D possibly being TRBD2 (6 bases). This CDR3 region has 15 residues. Trimming shortened V by 6 bases and J by 0 bases, and 12 bases separated the two germline ends. CDR1 MNHNY and CDR2 SVGAGI come from the germline V gene (reference sequence). The CDR3 bases are TGTGCCAGCAGCCGTGGAGGGAGCTCCTACAATGAGCAGTTCTTC. The encoded protein is CASSRGGSSYNEQFF.

The rearrangement links TRBV18 to TRBJ2-5; no clear D. V was shortened by 2 bases and J by 3 bases, with 4 bases between the two germline ends. There are 12 residues in the CDR3. The germline CDR1 and CDR2 sequences are KGHSH and LQKENI. The chain's CDR3 is CASSPEEETQYF. CDR3 coding DNA: TGTGCCAGCTCACCAGAGGAAGAGACCCAGTACTTC. Together with reference TRBV18 and TRBJ2-5, the CDR3 gives the full variable domain: NAGVMQNPRHLVRRRGQEARLRCSPMKGHSHVYWYRQLPEEGLKFMVYLQKENIIDESGMPKERFSAEFPKEGPSILRIQQVVRGDSAAYFCASSPEEETQYFGPGTRLLVL.

The V call is TRBV7-2, the J call TRBJ1-4; D ambiguous. The CDR3 runs 14 residues. V lost 1 base to trimming and J lost 0 bases, with 3 bases between them. Looked up from germline, CDR1 is SGHTA and CDR2 is FQGNSA. DNA of the CDR3: TGTGCCAGCAGCTTAGTTTCAACTAATGAAAAACTGTTTTTT. It is translated as CASSLVSTNEKLFF.

This chain connects TRBV6-5 to TRBJ2-7; 9 bases map to TRBD1. V shed 6 bases, J shed 0 bases, and the junction held 3 bases outside the gene matches. Germline loops: CDR1 MNHEY, CDR2 SVGAGI. The CDR3 runs 14 residues. CDR3 sequence reads: CASRQGASSYEQYF. DNA for the CDR3: TGTGCCAGCAGACAGGGGGCTTCCTCCTACGAGCAGTACTTC.

The chain couples TRBV28 to TRBJ2-7; no definite D call. The CDR3 runs to 13 residues. In germline, CDR1 is MDHEN, CDR2 SYDVKM. V was cut by 3 bases and J by 3 bases, with 9 bases left in between. As DNA, the CDR3 is TGTGCCAGCAGTTTGCGGCTAAACTACGAGCAGTACTTC. It encodes CASSLRLNYEQYF.

The chain carries TRBV28 and TRBJ1-2, with TRBD1 as a possible D gene (6 bases). V was clipped by 5 bases and J by 1 base, with 11 bases between them. Germline V gene lookup returns CDR1 MDHEN and CDR2 SYDVKM. The CDR3 sequence is 14 residues long. CDR3 nucleotides: TGTGCCAGCAGTAGGACAGAATTTAACTATGGCTACACCTTC. Protein: CASSRTEFNYGYTF.

The chain has TRBV7-3 and TRBJ1-5, with D unresolved. V shed 2 bases and J shed 3 bases, with 5 bases lying between them. Germline V lookup: CDR1 SGHTA, CDR2 FQGTGA. The CDR3 contains 13 residues. The CDR3 DNA reads as TGTGCCAGCAGCTTATCTTTCAATCAGCCCCAGCATTTT. This codes for CASSLSFNQPQHF.

J is TRBJ2-1 and V is TRBV6-5, with 9 bases identical to TRBD1. Germline loops: CDR1 MNHEY, CDR2 SVGAGI. V lost 5 bases, J lost 9 bases, and 8 bases stayed unmatched. There are 14 residues in the CDR3. The CDR3 coding sequence is TGTGCCAGCAGTCCGGGACAGGGTTTGGTTGAGCAGTTCTTC. This translates into CASSPGQGLVEQFF.

This clone was counted once. This sequence joins TRBV7-6 and TRBJ2-5, with D unclear. The germline CDR1 and CDR2 sequences are SGHVS and FNYEAQ. This CDR3 is built from 12 residues. Trimming took 5 bases from V and 5 from J, leaving 9 bases between them. The CDR3 DNA reads as TGTGCCAGCAGCCCACCCTTGGAGACCCAGTACTTC. This encodes CASSPPLETQYF. The full variable domain, rest sourced from reference TRBV7-6 and TRBJ2-5, is GAGVSQSPRYKVTKRGQDVALRCDPISGHVSLYWYRQALGQGPEFLTYFNYEAQQDKSGLPNDRFSAERPEGSISTLTIQRTEQRDSAMYRCASSPPLETQYFGPGTRLLVL.

The chain combines TRBV15 with TRBJ2-2; 9 bases match TRBD1. The CDR3 totals 17 residues. The germline gives CDR1 LNHNV, CDR2 YYDKDF (reference sequence). J lost 4 bases, V lost 0 bases, and 6 bases had no gene match. The CDR3 spells CATSRDRGTGRTGELFF. Written as DNA, the CDR3 is TGTGCCACCAGCAGAGATAGGGGGACAGGGCGCACCGGGGAGCTGTTTTTT.